The source of this T cell receptor (beta chain) is a study of Graves' ophthalmopathy and Graves' hyperthyroidism. The sequenced template was RNA, covering the TCR beta CDR3 region. HTBI primers were used in a first-round RT-PCR, which preceded a second-round multiplex PCR. TCRdb fed the multiplex PCR reads into MiXCR, producing one record per CDR3 protein. The data show around 340,000 distinct CDR3 sequences, under 20% seen once. Overall study findings and caveats: Sensitivity of 60% to 71% and specificity of approximately 73% were achieved by the model that predicted ophthalmopathy progression.

There are many counts of this clonotype. Its antigen is still unknown. The CDR3 sequence is 16 residues long. The V and J ends lost 5 bases and 4 bases, in that order; junction bases with no gene match: 9. Germline values: CDR1 SGHAT, CDR2 FQNNGV. The TCR sequence derives from an adult man with Graves' ophthalmopathy. This sequence joins TRBV11-2 and TRBJ2-5; TRBD2 agrees at 11 bases. Sequencing was done on a sample of peripheral blood. The CDR3 sequence is CASSLRRLAGPETQYF. CDR3 in DNA: TGTGCCAGCAGCCTACGGAGACTAGCGGGACCAGAGACCCAGTACTTC.